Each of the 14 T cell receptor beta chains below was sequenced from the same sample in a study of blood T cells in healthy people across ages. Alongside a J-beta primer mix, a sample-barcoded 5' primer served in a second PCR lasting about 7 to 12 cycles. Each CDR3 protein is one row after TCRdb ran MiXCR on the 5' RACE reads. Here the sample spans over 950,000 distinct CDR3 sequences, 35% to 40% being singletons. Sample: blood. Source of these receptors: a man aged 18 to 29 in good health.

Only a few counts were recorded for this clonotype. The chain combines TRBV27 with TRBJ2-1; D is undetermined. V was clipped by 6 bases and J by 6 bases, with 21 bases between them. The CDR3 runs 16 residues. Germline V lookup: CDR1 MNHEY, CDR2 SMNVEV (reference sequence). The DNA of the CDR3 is TGTGCCAGCAGCCTCTCCCCGCGACCGTCGACCAATGAGCAGTTCTTC. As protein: CASSLSPRPSTNEQFF.

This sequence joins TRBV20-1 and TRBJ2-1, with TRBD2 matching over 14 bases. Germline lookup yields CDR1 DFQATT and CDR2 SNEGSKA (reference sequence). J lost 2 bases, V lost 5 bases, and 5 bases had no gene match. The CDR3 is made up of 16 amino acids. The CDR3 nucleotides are TGCAGTGCTTCCGGGACTAGCGGGGGTGCCTACAATGAGCAGTTCTTC. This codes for CSASGTSGGAYNEQFF.

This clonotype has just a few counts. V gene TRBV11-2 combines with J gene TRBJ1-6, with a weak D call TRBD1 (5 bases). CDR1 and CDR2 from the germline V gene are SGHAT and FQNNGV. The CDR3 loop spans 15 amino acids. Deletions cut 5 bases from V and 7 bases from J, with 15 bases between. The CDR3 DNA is TGTGCCAGCAGCGCGACCGGGCAGGGCAATTCACCCCTCCACTTT. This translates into CASSATGQGNSPLHF.

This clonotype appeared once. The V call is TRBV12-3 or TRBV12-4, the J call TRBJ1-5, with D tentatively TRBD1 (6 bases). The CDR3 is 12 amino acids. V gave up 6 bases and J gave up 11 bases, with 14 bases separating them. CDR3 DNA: TGTGCCAGCAGCCCCACAGGGTGGGCCCAGCATTTT. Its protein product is CASSPTGWAQHF.

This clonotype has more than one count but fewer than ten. The DNA of the CDR3 is TGCGCCAGCAGTATCCCAGAGAGTAACACTGAAGCTTTCTTT. Protein: CASSIPESNTEAFF. V gene TRBV5-1 combines with J gene TRBJ1-1; D is unresolved. Germline values: CDR1 SGHRS, CDR2 YFSETQ. The CDR3 is made up of 14 amino acids. Trimming stripped 5 bases from V and 2 bases from J, with 13 bases between. Supplemented by reference TRBV5-1 and TRBJ1-1, the full variable domain reads KAGVTQTPRYLIKTRGQQVTLSCSPISGHRSVSWYQQTPGQGLQFLFEYFSETQRNKGNFPGRFSGRQFSNSRSEMNVSTLELGDSALYLCASSIPESNTEAFFGQGTRLTVV.

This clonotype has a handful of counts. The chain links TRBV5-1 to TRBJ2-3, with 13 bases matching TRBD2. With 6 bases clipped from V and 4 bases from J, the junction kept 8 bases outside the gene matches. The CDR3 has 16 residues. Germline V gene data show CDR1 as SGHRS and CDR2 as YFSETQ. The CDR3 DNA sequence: TGCGCCAGCACAACTAGCGGGGGGGAAGACGCAGATACGCAGTATTTT. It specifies CASTTSGGEDADTQYF.

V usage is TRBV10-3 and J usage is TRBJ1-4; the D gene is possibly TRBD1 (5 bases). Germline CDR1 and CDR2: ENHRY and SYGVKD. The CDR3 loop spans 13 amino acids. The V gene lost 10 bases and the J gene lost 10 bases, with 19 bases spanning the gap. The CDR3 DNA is TGTGCCACCACCGGGACTCCAAAAATAAAACTGTTTTTT. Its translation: CATTGTPKIKLFF.

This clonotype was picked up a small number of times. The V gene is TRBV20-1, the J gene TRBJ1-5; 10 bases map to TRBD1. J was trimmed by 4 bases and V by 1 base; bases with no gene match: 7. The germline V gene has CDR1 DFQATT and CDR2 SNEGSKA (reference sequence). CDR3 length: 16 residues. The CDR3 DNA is TGCAGTGCTAGAGCCTGGGACAGGGGCGGTAATCAGCCCCAGCATTTT. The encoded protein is CSARAWDRGGNQPQHF.

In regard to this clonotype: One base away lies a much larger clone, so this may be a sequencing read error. CDR3 nucleotides: TGTGCCAGCACCGTCGGTGTGCCTAACTATGACTACACCTTC. Translation gives CASTVGVPNYDYTF. The chain combines TRBV12-3 or TRBV12-4 with TRBJ1-2; no reliable D call. CDR3 length: 14 amino acids.

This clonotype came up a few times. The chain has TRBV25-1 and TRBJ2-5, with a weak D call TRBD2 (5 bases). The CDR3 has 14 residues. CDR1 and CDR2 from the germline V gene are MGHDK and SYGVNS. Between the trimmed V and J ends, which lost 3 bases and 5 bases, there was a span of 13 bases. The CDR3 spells CASSERGSRETQYF. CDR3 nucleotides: TGTGCCAGCAGTGAGCGAGGGTCTCGGGAGACCCAGTACTTC.

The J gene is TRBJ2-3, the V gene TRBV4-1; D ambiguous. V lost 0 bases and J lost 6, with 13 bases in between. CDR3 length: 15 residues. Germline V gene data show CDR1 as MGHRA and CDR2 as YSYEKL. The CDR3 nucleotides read TGCGCCAGCAGCCAAGAGCGTACGTTTTCGGATACGCAGTATTTT. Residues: CASSQERTFSDTQYF.

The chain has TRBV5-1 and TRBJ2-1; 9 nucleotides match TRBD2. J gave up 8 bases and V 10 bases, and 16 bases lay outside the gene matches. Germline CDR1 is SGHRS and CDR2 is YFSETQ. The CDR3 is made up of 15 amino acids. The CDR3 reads CAGSRSGGSDDEQFF. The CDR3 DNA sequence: TGCGCCGGATCACGCAGCGGGGGGTCGGACGATGAGCAGTTCTTC. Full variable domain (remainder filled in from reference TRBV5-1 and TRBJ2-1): KAGVTQTPRYLIKTRGQQVTLSCSPISGHRSVSWYQQTPGQGLQFLFEYFSETQRNKGNFPGRFSGRQFSNSRSEMNVSTLELGDSALYLCAGSRSGGSDDEQFFGPGTRLTVL.

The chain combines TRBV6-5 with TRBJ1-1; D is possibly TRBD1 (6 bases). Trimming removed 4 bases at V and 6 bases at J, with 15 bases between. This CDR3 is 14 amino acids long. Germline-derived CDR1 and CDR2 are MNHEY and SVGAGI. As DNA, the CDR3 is TGTGCCAGCAGTTTACAGGGATCGCTCCCTGAAGCTTTCTTT. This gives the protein CASSLQGSLPEAFF.

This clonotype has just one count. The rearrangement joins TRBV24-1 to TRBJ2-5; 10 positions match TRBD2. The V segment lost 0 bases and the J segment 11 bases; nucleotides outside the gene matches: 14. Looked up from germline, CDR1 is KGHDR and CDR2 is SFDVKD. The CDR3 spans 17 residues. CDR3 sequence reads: CATSDLVTSGETNEQYF. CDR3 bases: TGTGCCACCAGTGATTTGGTCACTAGCGGGGAAACCAATGAGCAGTACTTC.